Below, 9 T cell receptor beta chains from the same sample are listed, as sequenced in a study of naive and memory T cell subsets. A UMI-containing oligonucleotide was joined by 3' ligation to the TCR cDNA template. The SP2 primer and nested alpha and beta constant region primers amplified ligated cDNA in four rounds. TCRdb re-derived calls from the UMI-ligation and nested PCR reads in MiXCR, one entry per CDR3 protein. The table lists some 25,000 distinct CDR3 sequences, 4% to 6.5% of them singletons. The sample was blood. The receptors stem from an adult in good health.

The sample holds many counts of this clonotype. The chain joins TRBV20-1 to TRBJ1-6, with D hard to call. V was clipped by 0 bases and J by 6 bases, with 12 bases between them. The length of the CDR3 is 15 residues. Germline CDR1 is DFQATT and CDR2 is SNEGSKA (reference sequence). The CDR3 loop reads CSARDSGGSNSPLHF. CDR3 DNA sequence: TGCAGTGCTAGAGATTCCGGAGGTTCTAATTCACCCCTCCACTTT.

This clonotype has at least ten counts. This rearrangement joins TRBV18 to TRBJ1-5; possibly TRBD1 for D (5 bases). CDR1 is KGHSH and CDR2 is LQKENI in the germline V gene. The length of the CDR3 is 15 residues. The V end lost 2 bases, the J end lost 0 bases, and 8 bases lay between the germline ends. The CDR3 reads CASSPYRTSNQPQHF. CDR3 in DNA: TGTGCCAGCTCACCATACAGGACTAGCAATCAGCCCCAGCATTTT.

This clonotype was picked up many times. This chain links TRBV20-1 with TRBJ2-4; 11 bases match TRBD2. Germline V CDR1 and CDR2: DFQATT, SNEGSKA (reference sequence). The CDR3 contains 15 residues. V was clipped by 5 bases and J by 8 bases; unmatched bases: 11. The CDR3: CSAPNPTSGTYIQYF. CDR3 bases: TGCAGTGCTCCCAATCCGACTAGCGGGACGTACATTCAGTACTTC.

There are many counts of this clonotype. The chain employs TRBV6-5 and TRBJ2-5; unclear D gene. V was shortened by 8 bases and J by 3 bases, with 13 bases between the two germline ends. From germline, CDR1 is MNHEY and CDR2 SVGAGI. This CDR3 has 13 amino acids. In DNA, the CDR3 is TGTGCCAGCCGAGATCCTATCAAAGAGACCCAGTACTTC. It yields the protein CASRDPIKETQYF.

This clonotype was detected many times. This sequence joins TRBV30 and TRBJ2-6; tentatively, D is TRBD1 (5 bases). The V end lost 0 bases, the J end lost 2 bases, and 8 bases lay between the germline ends. The germline V gene encodes CDR1 GTSNPN and CDR2 SVGIG (reference sequence). CDR3 size: 15 residues. CDR3 protein: CAWSVLGAGANVLTF. As DNA, the CDR3 is TGTGCCTGGAGTGTATTAGGGGCTGGGGCCAACGTCCTGACTTTC.

The sample holds many counts of this clonotype. The gene calls are TRBV29-1 and TRBJ1-4; D possibly corresponds to TRBD1 (5 bases). This CDR3 region has 15 residues. The germline gives CDR1 SQVTM, CDR2 ANQGSEA. The V and J ends lost 7 bases and 0 bases respectively, with 15 bases between them. CDR3 nucleotide sequence: TGCAGCGCGGGGGGGGGTTTCACAACTAATGAAAAACTGTTTTTT. It codes for CSAGGGFTTNEKLFF.

This clonotype was detected ten times or more. This chain links TRBV5-1 with TRBJ1-1; D unclear. V was clipped by 3 bases and J by 1 base, with 10 bases between them. Germline loops: CDR1 SGHRS, CDR2 YFSETQ. This CDR3 region has 14 residues. Here the CDR3 DNA reads TGCGCCAGCAGCTCCCGGGGAGGGAACACTGAAGCTTTCTTT. As protein: CASSSRGGNTEAFF. Filled out from reference TRBV5-1 and TRBJ1-1, the complete variable domain reads KAGVTQTPRYLIKTRGQQVTLSCSPISGHRSVSWYQQTPGQGLQFLFEYFSETQRNKGNFPGRFSGRQFSNSRSEMNVSTLELGDSALYLCASSSRGGNTEAFFGQGTRLTVV.

This clonotype was picked up many times. The rearrangement uses TRBV20-1 and TRBJ1-1; no clear D gene. V was shortened by 1 base and J by 10 bases, with 10 bases between the two germline ends. From germline, CDR1 is DFQATT and CDR2 SNEGSKA (reference sequence). CDR3 length: 11 amino acids. CDR3 coding DNA: TGCAGTGCTAGAGCCGGAAGAGGAGCTTTCTTT. The encoded protein is CSARAGRGAFF.

This clonotype has at least ten counts. This sequence joins TRBV12-3 or TRBV12-4 and TRBJ1-3; the D gene is possibly TRBD1 (5 bases). The CDR3 contains 15 residues. Trimming pared 4 bases from V and 0 bases from J, leaving 10 bases between. The CDR3 region is CASSYWGNSGNTIYF. CDR3 coding DNA: TGTGCCAGCAGTTATTGGGGGAACTCTGGAAACACCATATATTTT.